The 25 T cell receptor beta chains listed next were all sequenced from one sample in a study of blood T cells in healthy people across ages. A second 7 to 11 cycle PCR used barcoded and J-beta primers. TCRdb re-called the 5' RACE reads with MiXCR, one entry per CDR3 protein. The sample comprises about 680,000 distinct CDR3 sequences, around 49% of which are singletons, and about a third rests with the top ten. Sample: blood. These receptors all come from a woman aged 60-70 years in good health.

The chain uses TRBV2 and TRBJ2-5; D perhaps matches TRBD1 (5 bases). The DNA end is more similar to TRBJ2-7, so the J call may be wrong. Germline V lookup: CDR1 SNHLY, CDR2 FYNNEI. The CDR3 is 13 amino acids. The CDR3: CASRTVRLYEQYF. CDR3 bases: TGTGCCAGCAGGACAGTTCGTCTCTACGAGCAGTACTTC.

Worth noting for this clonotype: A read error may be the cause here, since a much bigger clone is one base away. CDR3 sequence reads: CVSSLLGNEQYF. CDR3 coding DNA: TGTGTCAGCAGTTTATTGGGTAATGAGCAGTACTTC. J is TRBJ2-5 and V is TRBV27; D is ambiguous. CDR3 length: 12 amino acids. Looked up from germline, CDR1 is MNHEY and CDR2 is SMNVEV (reference sequence).

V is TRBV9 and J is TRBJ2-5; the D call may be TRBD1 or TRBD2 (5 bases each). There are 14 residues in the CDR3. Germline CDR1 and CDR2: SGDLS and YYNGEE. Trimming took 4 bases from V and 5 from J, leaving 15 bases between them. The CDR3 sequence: CASSTYWGWETQYF. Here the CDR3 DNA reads TGTGCCAGCAGCACCTATTGGGGGTGGGAGACCCAGTACTTC. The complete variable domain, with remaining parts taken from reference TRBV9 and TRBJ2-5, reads DSGVTQTPKHLITATGQRVTLRCSPRSGDLSVYWYQQSLDQGLQFLIQYYNGEERAKGNILERFSAQQFPDLHSELNLSSLELGDSALYFCASSTYWGWETQYFGPGTRLLVL.

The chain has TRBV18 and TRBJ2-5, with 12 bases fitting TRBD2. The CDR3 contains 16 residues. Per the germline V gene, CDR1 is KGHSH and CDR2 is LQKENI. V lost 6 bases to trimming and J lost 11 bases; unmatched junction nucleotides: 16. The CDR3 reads CASSRTSGDGSYGQYF. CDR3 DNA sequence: TGTGCCAGCTCGAGGACTAGCGGGGACGGTTCTTACGGGCAGTACTTC.

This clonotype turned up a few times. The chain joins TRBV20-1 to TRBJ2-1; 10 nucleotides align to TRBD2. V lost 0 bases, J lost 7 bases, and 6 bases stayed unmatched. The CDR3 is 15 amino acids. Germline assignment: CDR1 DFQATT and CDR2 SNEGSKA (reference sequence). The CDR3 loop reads CSAREASGRINEQFF. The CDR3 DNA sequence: TGCAGTGCTAGAGAAGCTAGCGGGAGAATTAATGAGCAGTTCTTC.

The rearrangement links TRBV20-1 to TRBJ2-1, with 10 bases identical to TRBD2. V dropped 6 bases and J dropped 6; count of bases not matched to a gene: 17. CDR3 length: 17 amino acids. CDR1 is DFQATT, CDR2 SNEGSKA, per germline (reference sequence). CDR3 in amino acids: CSAGFRLAGEMGNEQFF. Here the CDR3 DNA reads TGCAGTGCAGGTTTTAGGCTAGCGGGAGAAATGGGCAATGAGCAGTTCTTC.

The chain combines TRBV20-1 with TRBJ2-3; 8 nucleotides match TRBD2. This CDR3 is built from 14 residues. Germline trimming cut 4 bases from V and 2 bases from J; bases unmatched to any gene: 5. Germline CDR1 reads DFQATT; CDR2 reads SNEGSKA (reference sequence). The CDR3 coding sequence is TGCAGTGCTAAACTAGCGGAACTCACAGATACGCAGTATTTT. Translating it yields CSAKLAELTDTQYF.

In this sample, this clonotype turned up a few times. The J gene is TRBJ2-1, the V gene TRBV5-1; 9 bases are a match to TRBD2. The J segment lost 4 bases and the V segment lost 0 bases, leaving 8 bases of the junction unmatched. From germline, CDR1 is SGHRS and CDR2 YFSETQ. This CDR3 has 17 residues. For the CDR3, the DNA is TGCGCCAGCAGCTTGGGAGTAGCGGGAGTGGGGTACAATGAGCAGTTCTTC. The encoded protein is CASSLGVAGVGYNEQFF.

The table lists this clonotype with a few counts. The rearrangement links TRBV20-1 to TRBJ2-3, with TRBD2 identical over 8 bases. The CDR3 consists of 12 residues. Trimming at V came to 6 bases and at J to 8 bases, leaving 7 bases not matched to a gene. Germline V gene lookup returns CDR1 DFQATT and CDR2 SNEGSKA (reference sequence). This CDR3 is CSASKRELTQYF. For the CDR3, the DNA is TGCAGTGCGAGTAAGCGGGAGCTTACGCAGTATTTT.

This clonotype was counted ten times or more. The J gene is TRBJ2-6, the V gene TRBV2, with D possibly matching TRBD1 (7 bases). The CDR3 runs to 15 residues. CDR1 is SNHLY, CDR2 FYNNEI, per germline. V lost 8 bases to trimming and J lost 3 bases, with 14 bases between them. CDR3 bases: TGTGCCAGCCGACAGGGAGGTTTTGGGGCCAACGTCCTGACTTTC. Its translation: CASRQGGFGANVLTF. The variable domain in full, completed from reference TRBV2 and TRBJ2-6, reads EPEVTQTPSHQVTQMGQEVILRCVPISNHLYFYWYRQILGQKVEFLVSFYNNEISEKSEIFDDQFSVERPDGSNFTLKIRSTKLEDSAMYFCASRQGGFGANVLTFGAGSRLTVL.

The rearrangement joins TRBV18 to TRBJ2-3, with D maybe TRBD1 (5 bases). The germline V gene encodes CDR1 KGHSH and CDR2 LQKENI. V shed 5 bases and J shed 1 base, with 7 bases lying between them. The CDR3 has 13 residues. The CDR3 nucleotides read TGTGCCAGCTCAGAACAGGGCACAGATACGCAGTATTTT. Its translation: CASSEQGTDTQYF.

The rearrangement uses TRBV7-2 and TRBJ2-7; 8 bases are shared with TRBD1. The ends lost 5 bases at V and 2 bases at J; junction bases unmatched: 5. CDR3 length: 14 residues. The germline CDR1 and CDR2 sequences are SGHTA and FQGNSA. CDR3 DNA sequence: TGTGCCAGCAGCGCCGACAGGGGAGCCTACGAGCAGTACTTC. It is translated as CASSADRGAYEQYF.

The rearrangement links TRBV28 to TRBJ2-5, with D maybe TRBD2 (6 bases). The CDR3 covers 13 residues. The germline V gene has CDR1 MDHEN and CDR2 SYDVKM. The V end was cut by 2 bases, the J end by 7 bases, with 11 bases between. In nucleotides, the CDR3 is TGTGCCAGCAGTTTAGGAGGGATCGGGACCCAGTACTTC. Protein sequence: CASSLGGIGTQYF.

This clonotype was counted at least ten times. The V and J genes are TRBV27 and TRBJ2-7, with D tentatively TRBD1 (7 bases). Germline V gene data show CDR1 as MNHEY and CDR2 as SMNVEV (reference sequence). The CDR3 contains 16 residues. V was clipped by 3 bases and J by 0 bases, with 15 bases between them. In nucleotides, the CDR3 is TGTGCCAGCAGTTTGTCAGGGGGAGGTATCTCCTACGAGCAGTACTTC. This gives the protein CASSLSGGGISYEQYF.

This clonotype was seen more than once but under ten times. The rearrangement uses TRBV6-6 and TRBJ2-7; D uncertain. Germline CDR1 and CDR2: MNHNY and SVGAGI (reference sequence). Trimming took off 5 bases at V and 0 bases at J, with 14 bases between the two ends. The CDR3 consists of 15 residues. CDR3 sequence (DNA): TGTGCCAGCAGTGACGACCGGCGCGTCTCCTACGAGCAGTACTTC. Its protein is CASSDDRRVSYEQYF.

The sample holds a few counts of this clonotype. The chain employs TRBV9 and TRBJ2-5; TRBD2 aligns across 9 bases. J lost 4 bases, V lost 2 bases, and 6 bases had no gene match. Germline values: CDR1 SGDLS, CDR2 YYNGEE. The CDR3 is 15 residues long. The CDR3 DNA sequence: TGTGCCAGCAGCGTTTCTATAGCGGGAGCAGAGACCCAGTACTTC. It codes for CASSVSIAGAETQYF.

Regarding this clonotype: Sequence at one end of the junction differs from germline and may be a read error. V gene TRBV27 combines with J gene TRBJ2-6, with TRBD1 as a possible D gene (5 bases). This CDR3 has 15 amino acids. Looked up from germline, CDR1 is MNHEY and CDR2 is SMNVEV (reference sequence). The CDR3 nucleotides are TGTGCCAGCAGTGAATGGGGCACTGGGGCCAGCGTCCTGACTTTC. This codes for CASSEWGTGASVLTF.

This CDR3 is CSVQMVRTEAFF. Here the CDR3 DNA reads TGCAGCGTTCAAATGGTCCGCACTGAAGCTTTCTTT. V usage is TRBV29-1 and J usage is TRBJ1-1; D not certain. Germline CDR1 and CDR2: SQVTM and ANQGSEA. The ends were cut back, 5 bases at V and 4 bases at J, with 11 bases in the middle. CDR3 length: 12 amino acids.

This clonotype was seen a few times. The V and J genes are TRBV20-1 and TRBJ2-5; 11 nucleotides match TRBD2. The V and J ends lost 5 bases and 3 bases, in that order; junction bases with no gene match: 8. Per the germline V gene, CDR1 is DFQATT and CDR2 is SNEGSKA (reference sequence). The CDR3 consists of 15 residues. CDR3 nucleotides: TGCAGTGCTGAAGAAGGGACTAGCGGTAAAGAGACCCAGTACTTC. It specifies CSAEEGTSGKETQYF.

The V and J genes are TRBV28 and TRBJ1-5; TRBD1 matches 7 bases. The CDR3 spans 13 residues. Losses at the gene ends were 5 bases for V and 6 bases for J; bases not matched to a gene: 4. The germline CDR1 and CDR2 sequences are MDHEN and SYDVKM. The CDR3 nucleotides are TGTGCCAGCAGTCTCACAGGGGTTCAGCCCCAGCATTTT. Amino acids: CASSLTGVQPQHF.

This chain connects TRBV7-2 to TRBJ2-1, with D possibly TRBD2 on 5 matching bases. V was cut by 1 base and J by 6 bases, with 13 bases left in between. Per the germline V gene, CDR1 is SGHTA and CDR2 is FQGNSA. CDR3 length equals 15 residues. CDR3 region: CASSLGPGRGNEQFF. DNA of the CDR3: TGTGCCAGCAGCTTAGGTCCGGGCCGGGGCAATGAGCAGTTCTTC.

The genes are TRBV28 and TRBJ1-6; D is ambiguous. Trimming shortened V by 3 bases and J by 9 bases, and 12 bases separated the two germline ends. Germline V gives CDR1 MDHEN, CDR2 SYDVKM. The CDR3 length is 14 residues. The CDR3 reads CASSFGGQVSPLHF. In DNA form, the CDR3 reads TGTGCCAGCAGTTTCGGAGGGCAAGTTTCACCCCTCCACTTT.

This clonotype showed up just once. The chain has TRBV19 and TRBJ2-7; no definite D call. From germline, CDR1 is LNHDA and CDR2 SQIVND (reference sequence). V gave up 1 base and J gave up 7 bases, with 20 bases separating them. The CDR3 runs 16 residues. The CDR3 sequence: CASSIGYPSSYNEQYF. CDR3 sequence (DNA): TGTGCCAGTAGTATAGGGTACCCCAGCTCCTACAATGAGCAGTACTTC.

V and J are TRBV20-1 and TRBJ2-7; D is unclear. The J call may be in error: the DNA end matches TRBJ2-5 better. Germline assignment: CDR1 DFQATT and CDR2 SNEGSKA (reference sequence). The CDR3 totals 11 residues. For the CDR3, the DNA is TGCAGTGCTGAGGACCGGGAGACCCAGTACTTC. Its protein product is CSAEDRETQYF.

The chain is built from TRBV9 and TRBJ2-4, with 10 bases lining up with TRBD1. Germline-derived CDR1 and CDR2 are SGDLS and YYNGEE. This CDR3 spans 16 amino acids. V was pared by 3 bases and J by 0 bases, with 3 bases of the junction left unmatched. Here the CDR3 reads CASSARDRGAKNIQYF. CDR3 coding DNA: TGTGCCAGCAGCGCAAGGGACAGGGGAGCCAAAAACATTCAGTACTTC.